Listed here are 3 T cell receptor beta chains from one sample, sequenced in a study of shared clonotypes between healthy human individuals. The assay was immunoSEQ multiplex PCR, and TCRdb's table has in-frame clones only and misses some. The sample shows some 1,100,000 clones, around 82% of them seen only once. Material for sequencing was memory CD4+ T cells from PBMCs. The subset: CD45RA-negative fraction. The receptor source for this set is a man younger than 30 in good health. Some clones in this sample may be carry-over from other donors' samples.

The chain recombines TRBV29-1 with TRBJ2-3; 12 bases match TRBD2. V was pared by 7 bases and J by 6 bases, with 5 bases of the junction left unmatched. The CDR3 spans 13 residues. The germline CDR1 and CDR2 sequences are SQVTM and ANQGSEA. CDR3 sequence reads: CSATSGSLDTQYF. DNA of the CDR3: TGCAGCGCGACTAGCGGGAGTCTTGATACGCAGTATTTT.

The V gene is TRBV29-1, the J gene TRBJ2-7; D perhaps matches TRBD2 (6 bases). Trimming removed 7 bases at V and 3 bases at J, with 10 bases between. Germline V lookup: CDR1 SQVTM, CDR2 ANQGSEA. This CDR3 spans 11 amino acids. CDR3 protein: CSAGLSYEQYF. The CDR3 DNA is TGCAGCGCCGGACTAAGCTACGAGCAGTACTTC.

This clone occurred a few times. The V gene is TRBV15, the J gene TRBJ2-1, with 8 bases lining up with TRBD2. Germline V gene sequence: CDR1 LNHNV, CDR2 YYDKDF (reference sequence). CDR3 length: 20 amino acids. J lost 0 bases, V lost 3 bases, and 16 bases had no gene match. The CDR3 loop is CATSSADRTLAGYSYNEQFF. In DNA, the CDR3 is TGTGCCACCAGCAGTGCCGACAGGACTCTAGCGGGCTACTCCTACAATGAGCAGTTCTTC.